A single sample gave rise to the 13 T cell receptor beta chains below, sequenced in a study of T-cell memory formation after mild COVID-19. MiXCR, run by TCRdb on the 5' RACE reads, gives a single entry per CDR3 protein. The sample contains about 170,000 distinct CDR3 sequences, approximately 12% of which appear only once. Sequencing input: PBMCs or a T cell subset sorted from them (not recorded which). These receptors all come from a young man who had mild COVID-19 (a few samples of this study predate the infection). Cell type and time point are not known.

This clonotype came up a few times. The chain couples TRBV7-2 to TRBJ1-5, with unresolved D. This CDR3 has 15 residues. V gave up 5 bases and J gave up 5 bases, with 16 bases separating them. Germline V gives CDR1 SGHTA, CDR2 FQGNSA. CDR3 DNA: TGTGCCAGCAGCCCGGACGGTCTCCGGGATCAGCCCCAGCATTTT. Residues: CASSPDGLRDQPQHF.

This clonotype was observed a few times. The CDR3 spells CAGGAGRDYEQYF. For the CDR3, the DNA is TGTGCCGGAGGGGCGGGGCGTGACTACGAGCAGTACTTC. The rearrangement joins TRBV21-1 to TRBJ2-7; TRBD1, as called in the table, went unchecked against the DNA. TRBV21-1 is given as a pseudogene. This CDR3 is 13 amino acids long.

This clonotype showed up just a few times. The chain's CDR3 is CAIRPDRGAGKNIQYF. The CDR3 DNA reads as TGTGCCATCAGGCCAGACAGGGGAGCGGGCAAAAACATTCAGTACTTC. The chain couples TRBV10-3 to TRBJ2-4; TRBD1 agrees at 8 bases. V was clipped by 6 bases and J by 3 bases; unmatched bases: 10. The CDR3 totals 16 residues. Per the germline V gene, CDR1 is ENHRY and CDR2 is SYGVKD.

In this sample, this clonotype turned up a few times. This CDR3 is CASSQDRRGVEQFF. In DNA form, the CDR3 reads TGTGCCAGCAGCCAAGATAGGCGAGGGGTGGAGCAGTTCTTC. This sequence joins TRBV14 and TRBJ2-1; D is tentatively TRBD1 or TRBD2 (5 bases each). The CDR3 contains 14 residues. V lost 0 bases, J lost 10 bases, and 13 bases lay in between. The germline gives CDR1 SGHDN, CDR2 FVKESK. Based on the CDR3 plus reference TRBV14 and TRBJ2-1, the full variable domain is EAGVTQFPSHSVIEKGQTVTLRCDPISGHDNLYWYRRVMGKEIKFLLHFVKESKQDESGMPNNRFLAERTGGTYSTLKVQPAELEDSGVYFCASSQDRRGVEQFFGPGTRLTVL.

In DNA form, the CDR3 reads TGTGCCAGCTCACCCAACAATCGGGGCGAGCAGTACGTC. Protein product: CASSPNNRGEQYV. The chain uses TRBV18 and TRBJ2-7; D may be TRBD2 (5 bases). The germline V gene encodes CDR1 KGHSH and CDR2 LQKENI. V gave up 3 bases and J gave up 6 bases, with 12 bases separating them. The CDR3 has 13 residues.

This clonotype has more than one count but fewer than ten. The rearrangement links TRBV5-1 to TRBJ1-4; 10 positions match TRBD1. V lost 4 bases to trimming and J lost 10 bases; unmatched junction nucleotides: 4. Per germline, CDR1 SGHRS and CDR2 YFSETQ. This CDR3 contains 13 residues. CDR3: CASSVGQGLKLFF. CDR3 in DNA: TGCGCCAGCAGCGTGGGACAGGGGCTAAAACTGTTTTTT.

This clonotype was counted between two and nine times. The rearrangement links TRBV28 to TRBJ2-7; D is ambiguous. CDR1 is MDHEN and CDR2 is SYDVKM in the germline V gene. V gave up 2 bases and J gave up 7 bases, with 12 bases separating them. The CDR3 runs to 13 residues. The CDR3, as DNA: TGTGCCAGCAGTTTAGGATGGAAGAATGAGCAGTACGTC. This encodes CASSLGWKNEQYV.

This clonotype occurred a few times. The chain recombines TRBV14 with TRBJ2-1; D call uncertain. Trimming took 6 bases from V and 3 from J, leaving 6 bases between them. This CDR3 region has 12 residues. Germline V lookup: CDR1 SGHDN, CDR2 FVKESK. The CDR3 here is CASRAGYNEQFF. The CDR3 region has the DNA TGTGCCAGCAGAGCAGGCTACAATGAGCAGTTCTTC.

As regards this clonotype: One end of the junction does not line up with germline, which may come from a read error. The chain has TRBV15 and TRBJ1-6; TRBD1 matches at 7 bases. Germline CDR1 is LNHNV and CDR2 is YYDKDF (reference sequence). The CDR3 runs to 15 residues. In nucleotides, the CDR3 is TGTGCCACCAGCGGACATCAGGGGGACGGGTCACCCCTCCATTTT. Translation gives CATSGHQGDGSPLHF.

The chain joins TRBV7-3 to TRBJ2-5; D is undetermined. CDR1 is SGHTA, CDR2 FQGTGA, per germline. Trimming took 3 bases from V and 4 from J, leaving 9 bases between them. There are 13 residues in the CDR3. Here the CDR3 reads CASSFSTGETQYF. In nucleotides, the CDR3 is TGTGCCAGCAGCTTCTCCACGGGAGAGACCCAGTACTTC.

In DNA form, the CDR3 reads TGTGCCAGCAGCCGATCGGACGGAAGTGAAGCTTTCTTT. Its translation: CASSRSDGSEAFF. The genes are TRBV14 and TRBJ1-1; no clear D gene. Trimming took 4 bases from V and 7 from J, leaving 13 bases between them. The CDR3 is made up of 13 amino acids. Germline-derived CDR1 and CDR2 are SGHDN and FVKESK.

A few counts support this clonotype. The chain joins TRBV15 to TRBJ1-4; TRBD1 is a possible D gene (6 bases). This CDR3 has 15 amino acids. The V gene lost 5 bases and the J gene lost 4 bases, with 14 bases spanning the gap. Germline CDR1 LNHNV, CDR2 YYDKDF (reference sequence). The CDR3 DNA reads as TGTGCCACCAGCGGGGTGGACAGCCTTAATGAAAAACTGTTTTTT. Residues: CATSGVDSLNEKLFF.

In its sample, this clonotype was seen a few times. The rearrangement joins TRBV5-1 to TRBJ1-1; D might be TRBD1 (6 bases). The CDR3 runs 13 residues. The V gene's germline CDR1 is SGHRS and CDR2 YFSETQ. V lost 2 bases and J 5 bases, leaving 10 bases between the germline ends. In DNA form, the CDR3 reads TGCGCCAGCAGCTTACAGGGAGCAACTGAAGCTTTCTTT. Protein sequence: CASSLQGATEAFF. Together with reference TRBV5-1 and TRBJ1-1, the CDR3 gives the full variable domain: KAGVTQTPRYLIKTRGQQVTLSCSPISGHRSVSWYQQTPGQGLQFLFEYFSETQRNKGNFPGRFSGRQFSNSRSEMNVSTLELGDSALYLCASSLQGATEAFFGQGTRLTVV.